This T cell receptor beta chain was identified during a study of PD-1 blockade in classical Hodgkin lymphoma. Whole-study context: Patients had nivolumab dosed at 3 mg/kg, delivered intravenously every 2 weeks.

The time point denotes: cycle 4 day 1 (C4D1), after 5 to 7 weeks of nivolumab. In every patient, relapse followed autologous stem cell transplantation, while exposure to brentuximab vedotin differed. Purification of CD4+ T cells from thawed PBMCs was performed via magnetic negative selection. Clones were read by immunoSEQ multiplex PCR, and TCRdb kept only the in-frame ones, dropping some. The repertoire holds about 25,000 clones, with roughly 80% as singletons. Germline V gene lookup returns CDR1 SGHDT and CDR2 YYEEEE. This CDR3 spans 14 amino acids. Trimming pared 2 bases from V and 8 bases from J, leaving 16 bases between.

This receptor was obtained from a human donor with classical Hodgkin lymphoma. The rearrangement joins TRBV5-6 to TRBJ1-2; the D gene is possibly TRBD1 (5 bases). The sample in question was CD4+ T cells from blood, obtained before the fourth cycle of nivolumab. In DNA, the CDR3 is TGTGCCAGCAGCTTAAGGGGACCGGGCGTGGGCTACACCTTC. It codes for CASSLRGPGVGYTF.